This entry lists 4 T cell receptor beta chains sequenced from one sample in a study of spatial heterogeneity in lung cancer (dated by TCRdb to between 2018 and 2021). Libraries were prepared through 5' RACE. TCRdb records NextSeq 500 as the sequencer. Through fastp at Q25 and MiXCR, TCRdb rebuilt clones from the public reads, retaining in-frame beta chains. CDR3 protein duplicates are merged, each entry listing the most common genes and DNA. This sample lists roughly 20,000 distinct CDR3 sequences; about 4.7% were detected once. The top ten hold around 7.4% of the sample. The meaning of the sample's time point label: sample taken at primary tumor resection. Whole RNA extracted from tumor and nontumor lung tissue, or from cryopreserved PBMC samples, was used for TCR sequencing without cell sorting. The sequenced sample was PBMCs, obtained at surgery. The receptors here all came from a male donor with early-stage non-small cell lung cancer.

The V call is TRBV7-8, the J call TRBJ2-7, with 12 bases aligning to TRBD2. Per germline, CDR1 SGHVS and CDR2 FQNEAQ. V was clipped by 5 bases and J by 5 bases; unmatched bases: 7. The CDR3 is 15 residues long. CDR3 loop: CASSPRLAGAHEQYF. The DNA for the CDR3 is TGTGCCAGCAGCCCCCGACTAGCGGGAGCCCACGAGCAGTACTTC.

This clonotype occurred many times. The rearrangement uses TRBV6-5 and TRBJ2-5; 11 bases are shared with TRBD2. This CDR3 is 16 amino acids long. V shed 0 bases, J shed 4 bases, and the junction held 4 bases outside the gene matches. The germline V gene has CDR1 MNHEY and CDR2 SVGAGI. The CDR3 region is CASSYSGLAGAETQYF. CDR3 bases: TGTGCCAGCAGTTACTCCGGACTAGCGGGCGCAGAGACCCAGTACTTC.

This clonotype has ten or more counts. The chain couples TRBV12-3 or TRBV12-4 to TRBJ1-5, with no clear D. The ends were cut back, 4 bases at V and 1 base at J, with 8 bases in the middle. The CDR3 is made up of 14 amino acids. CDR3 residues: CASSSILSNQPQHF. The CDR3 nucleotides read TGTGCCAGCAGTTCGATCTTGAGCAATCAGCCCCAGCATTTT.

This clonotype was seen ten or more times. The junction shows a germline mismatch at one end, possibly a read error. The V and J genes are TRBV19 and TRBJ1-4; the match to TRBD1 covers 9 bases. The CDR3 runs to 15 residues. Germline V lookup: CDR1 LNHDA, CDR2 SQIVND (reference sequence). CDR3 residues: CASSVDRGSNEKLFF. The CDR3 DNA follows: TGTGCCAGTAGTGTAGACAGGGGGTCTAATGAAAAACTGTTTTTT. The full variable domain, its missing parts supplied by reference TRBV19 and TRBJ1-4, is DGGITQSPKYLFRKEGQNVTLSCEQNLNHDAMYWYRQDPGQGLRLIYYSQIVNDFQKGDIAEGYSVSREKKESFPLTVTSAQKNPTAFYLCASSVDRGSNEKLFFGSGTQLSVL.